These 25 T cell receptor beta chains were sequenced from one sample in a study of T cell responses to AZD1222 COVID-19 vaccine. The protocol was immunoSEQ multiplex PCR, while the TCRdb copy is restricted to in-frame clones and leaves out a portion. The sample carries roughly 180,000 clones, 92% recorded once. The starting material was peripheral blood, obtained 28 days after the second AZD1222 dose. The receptors here all came from an adult who received the AZD1222 COVID-19 vaccine.

The V call is TRBV19, the J call TRBJ2-2; TRBD2 matches at 9 bases. Germline V lookup: CDR1 LNHDA, CDR2 SQIVND (reference sequence). The ends lost 5 bases at V and 5 bases at J; junction bases unmatched: 9. This CDR3 contains 16 residues. The CDR3 reads CASSSHAGGSTGELFF. CDR3 nucleotides: TGTGCCAGTAGTTCCCACGCGGGGGGGTCTACCGGGGAGCTGTTTTTT. Full variable domain (rest looked up from reference TRBV19 and TRBJ2-2): DGGITQSPKYLFRKEGQNVTLSCEQNLNHDAMYWYRQDPGQGLRLIYYSQIVNDFQKGDIAEGYSVSREKKESFPLTVTSAQKNPTAFYLCASSSHAGGSTGELFFGEGSRLTVL.

The chain joins TRBV5-6 to TRBJ2-7; 8 nucleotides agree with TRBD1. The germline V gene has CDR1 SGHDT and CDR2 YYEEEE. This CDR3 has 15 amino acids. Losses at the gene ends were 3 bases for V and 3 bases for J; bases not matched to a gene: 8. For the CDR3, the DNA is TGTGCCAGCAGCTACGAGTTGGACAGGGACTACGAGCAGTACTTC. Translated, it gives CASSYELDRDYEQYF.

V and J are TRBV11-1 and TRBJ1-5; D unresolved. CDR1 is SGHAT, CDR2 FQDESV, per germline (reference sequence). CDR3 length: 13 residues. Trimming pared 1 base from V and 6 bases from J, leaving 7 bases between. The CDR3 DNA is TGTGCCAGCAGCTTAGATTGGGGTCAGCCCCAGCATTTT. Protein sequence: CASSLDWGQPQHF.

The chain uses TRBV5-1 and TRBJ1-2, with D hard to call. V was clipped by 3 bases and J by 2 bases, with 11 bases between them. Germline V gene data show CDR1 as SGHRS and CDR2 as YFSETQ. CDR3 length: 14 amino acids. The DNA of the CDR3 is TGCGCCAGCAGCTGGGGAGACGGGAACTATGGCTACACCTTC. This codes for CASSWGDGNYGYTF.

The rearrangement links TRBV6-5 to TRBJ1-2; 10 bases are shared with TRBD1. Germline CDR1 MNHEY, CDR2 SVGAGI. The CDR3 is 15 residues long. With V trimmed by 7 bases and J by 6 bases, 11 bases remained unmatched. The DNA of the CDR3 is TGTGCCAGCACCAATTTTGGGACAGGGGTAAATGGCTACACCTTC. Residues: CASTNFGTGVNGYTF.

The chain links TRBV30 to TRBJ2-2; the match to TRBD2 covers 14 bases. CDR3 length equals 14 residues. The germline V gene encodes CDR1 GTSNPN and CDR2 SVGIG (reference sequence). Trimming cost V 4 bases and J 14 bases; bases outside gene matches: 9. CDR3 sequence: CAWTPGTSGGHLFF. CDR3 DNA: TGTGCCTGGACCCCCGGGACTAGCGGGGGACACCTGTTTTTT.

V usage is TRBV6-6 and J usage is TRBJ1-3; D might be TRBD1 (5 bases). The CDR3 has 23 amino acids. Per the germline V gene, CDR1 is MNHNY and CDR2 is SVGAGI (reference sequence). The V end was cut by 5 bases, the J end by 0 bases, with 35 bases between. The CDR3 DNA reads TGTGCCAGCAGTCTCCCTCGACGGCAGGGACCGAATATAAGCCCCCTCTCTGGAAACACCATATATTTT. This sequence encodes CASSLPRRQGPNISPLSGNTIYF.

The gene calls are TRBV5-1 and TRBJ1-1; D is unresolved. V was pared by 0 bases and J by 0 bases, with 12 bases between. The CDR3 has 16 amino acids. Germline-derived CDR1 and CDR2 are SGHRS and YFSETQ. The CDR3 region is CASSLGASLMNTEAFF. CDR3 DNA: TGCGCCAGCAGCTTGGGGGCAAGCCTAATGAACACTGAAGCTTTCTTT.

The V call is TRBV4-1, the J call TRBJ2-1; D may be TRBD2 (7 bases). CDR3 length: 13 amino acids. Germline lookup yields CDR1 MGHRA and CDR2 YSYEKL. V was trimmed by 3 bases and J by 9 bases, leaving 12 bases between them. Here the CDR3 reads CASSHRGGGEQFF. In DNA, the CDR3 is TGCGCCAGCAGCCATCGGGGAGGGGGTGAGCAGTTCTTC.

The chain couples TRBV7-8 to TRBJ1-1; 8 bases map to TRBD1. In germline, CDR1 is SGHVS, CDR2 FQNEAQ. This CDR3 has 16 residues. The junction had 10 bases not matched to a gene; V was cut back by 1 base and J by 6 bases. CDR3 residues: CASSLEGQGRGPEAFF. Here the CDR3 DNA reads TGTGCCAGCAGCTTAGAAGGACAGGGAAGAGGGCCTGAAGCTTTCTTT.

This rearrangement joins TRBV5-4 to TRBJ2-7; TRBD2 is a possible D gene (5 bases). Germline CDR1 SGHNT, CDR2 YYREEE (reference sequence). V was clipped by 4 bases and J by 0 bases, with 17 bases between them. The CDR3 runs to 16 residues. The CDR3 here is CASSRGASSFSYEQYF. CDR3 nucleotides: TGTGCCAGCAGCCGGGGTGCCAGTTCCTTCTCCTACGAGCAGTACTTC. The full variable domain, its missing parts supplied by reference TRBV5-4 and TRBJ2-7, is ETGVTQSPTHLIKTRGQQVTLRCSSQSGHNTVSWYQQALGQGPQFIFQYYREEENGRGNFPPRFSGLQFPNYSSELNVNALELDDSALYLCASSRGASSFSYEQYFGPGTRLTVT.

With regard to this clone: The junction departs from germline at one end; a sequencing error may be responsible. This chain connects TRBV5-6 to TRBJ2-7; D is tentatively TRBD1 or TRBD2 (5 bases each). The CDR3 runs to 14 residues. CDR1 and CDR2 from the germline V gene are SGHDT and YYEEEE. The CDR3 nucleotides are TGTGCCAGCAGCTTGTCTCCAGGGACGGTCCTTGACGCCTTC. It yields the protein CASSLSPGTVLDAF.

The rearrangement links TRBV19 to TRBJ2-7; a possible D gene is TRBD2 (5 bases). The CDR3 sequence is 13 residues long. Germline V gene lookup returns CDR1 LNHDA and CDR2 SQIVND (reference sequence). V lost 5 bases and J lost 2, with 10 bases in between. The CDR3 DNA follows: TGTGCCAGTAGTCCGAGCGGCACCTACGAGCAGTACTTC. It codes for CASSPSGTYEQYF.

The chain uses TRBV13 and TRBJ1-1; D uncertain. CDR1 PRHDT and CDR2 FYEKMQ come from the germline V gene (reference sequence). The CDR3 has 13 amino acids. Trimming cost V 3 bases and J 0 bases, with 5 bases left between them. CDR3 amino acids: CASSFRMNTEAFF. The DNA for the CDR3 is TGTGCCAGCAGCTTTCGAATGAACACTGAAGCTTTCTTT.

The chain links TRBV5-1 to TRBJ2-2; D possibly uses TRBD1 or TRBD2 (5 bases each). The CDR3 consists of 17 residues. V gave up 1 base and J gave up 9 bases, with 22 bases separating them. Germline-derived CDR1 and CDR2 are SGHRS and YFSETQ. The CDR3 nucleotides read TGCGCCAGCAGCTTGCGGTCGTTAGGGCAGGGAGCATGGGAGCTGTTTTTT. Protein: CASSLRSLGQGAWELFF.

The chain has TRBV3-1 (or the pseudogene TRBV3-2) and TRBJ2-7; the D gene could be TRBD1 or TRBD2 (5 bases each). CDR3 length: 15 residues. Germline CDR1 reads LGHDT; CDR2 reads YNNKEL (reference sequence). The ends were cut back, 2 bases at V and 4 bases at J, with 15 bases in the middle. In DNA, the CDR3 is TGTGCCAGCAGCCAAACTCTAGCAGGGTTTTACGAGCAGTACTTC. Its translation: CASSQTLAGFYEQYF.

CDR3 nucleotide sequence: TGTGCCAGCAGCGCGGGACAGGGGCTCTACGAGCAGTACTTC. Its translation is CASSAGQGLYEQYF. The chain employs TRBV5-4 and TRBJ2-7, with 10 bases aligning to TRBD1. CDR1 SGHNT and CDR2 YYREEE come from the germline V gene (reference sequence). V shed 4 bases and J 3 bases; nucleotides not matched to a gene: 4. The CDR3 is 14 amino acids.

The J gene is TRBJ2-7, the V gene TRBV10-3; weak D call: TRBD2 (6 bases). This CDR3 spans 15 amino acids. Trimming pared 3 bases from V and 0 bases from J, leaving 12 bases between. Germline assignment: CDR1 ENHRY and CDR2 SYGVKD. Written as DNA, the CDR3 is TGTGCCATCAGTGACCCGACTAGTGGCTCCTACGAGCAGTACTTC. Protein sequence: CAISDPTSGSYEQYF.

This clone was found once. The chain joins TRBV6-5 to TRBJ1-1, with 9 bases fitting TRBD1. Germline assignment: CDR1 MNHEY and CDR2 SVGAGI. The V gene end was trimmed by 7 bases and the J gene end by 4 bases; junction bases not matched to a gene: 7. The CDR3 runs 14 residues. The CDR3 DNA reads as TGTGCCAGCAAGCCACAGGGGGCTGGCACTGAAGCTTTCTTT. It translates to CASKPQGAGTEAFF.

V usage is TRBV27 and J usage is TRBJ1-5; no clear D gene. V was cut by 0 bases and J by 4 bases, with 4 bases left in between. The germline V gene encodes CDR1 MNHEY and CDR2 SMNVEV (reference sequence). This CDR3 is 13 amino acids long. Here the CDR3 reads CASSLSPNQPQHF. The CDR3 DNA sequence: TGTGCCAGCAGTTTATCGCCAAATCAGCCCCAGCATTTT.

This clone was picked up a small number of times. CDR3: CASSLPGQYPYEQYF. The CDR3 bases are TGTGCCAGCAGCTTACCGGGACAGTACCCCTACGAGCAGTACTTC. The chain carries TRBV13 and TRBJ2-7; 7 bases align to TRBD1. Trimming took 2 bases from V and 2 from J; bases not matched to a gene: 6. The CDR3 covers 15 residues. In germline, CDR1 is PRHDT, CDR2 FYEKMQ (reference sequence).

The chain uses TRBV10-1 and TRBJ2-7; 8 nucleotides line up with TRBD1. The germline CDR1 and CDR2 sequences are WNHNN and SYGVQD (reference sequence). V trimming: 10 bases; J trimming: 2 bases; junction bases outside the gene matches: 10. CDR3 length: 14 amino acids. The CDR3 reads CATSQGANAYEQYF. DNA of the CDR3: TGCGCCACCTCGCAGGGGGCAAACGCCTACGAGCAGTACTTC.

The CDR3 bases are TGTGCCAGCAGCTTAGCGGGGCGGAGCTCCTACAATGAGCAGTTCTTC. Amino acid sequence: CASSLAGRSSYNEQFF. This chain links TRBV7-2 with TRBJ2-1; a possible D gene is TRBD1 (5 bases). Trimming left V 0 bases short and J 0 bases short, with 9 bases between. The CDR3 covers 16 residues. CDR1 is SGHTA and CDR2 is FQGNSA in the germline V gene.

This clone appeared a single time. This rearrangement joins TRBV6-1 to TRBJ1-6; D might be TRBD1 (6 bases). V dropped 6 bases and J dropped 7 bases, with 13 bases sitting between them. Germline-derived CDR1 and CDR2 are MNHNS and SASEGT. The CDR3 covers 14 residues. CDR3 DNA: TGTGCCAGCAGCCTGGGCACAGGGAATTCACCCCTCCACTTT. This gives the protein CASSLGTGNSPLHF.

This clone occurred once. The chain is built from TRBV4-3 and TRBJ1-2, with D unclear. The germline V and J ends were trimmed by 2 bases and 2 bases, with 6 bases remaining between them. The germline V gene has CDR1 LGHNA and CDR2 YSLEER. CDR3 length: 13 amino acids. The CDR3 region has the DNA TGCGCCAGCAGCCAACAGACGAACTATGGCTACACCTTC. Its protein is CASSQQTNYGYTF.